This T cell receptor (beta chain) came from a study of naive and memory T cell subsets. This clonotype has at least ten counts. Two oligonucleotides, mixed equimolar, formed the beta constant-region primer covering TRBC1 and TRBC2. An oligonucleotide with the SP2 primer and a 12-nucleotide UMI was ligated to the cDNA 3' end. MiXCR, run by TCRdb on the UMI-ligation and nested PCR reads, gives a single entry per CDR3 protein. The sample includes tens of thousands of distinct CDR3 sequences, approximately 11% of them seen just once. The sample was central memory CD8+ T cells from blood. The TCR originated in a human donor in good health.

The CDR3 region is CASSLVGDRTEAFF. CDR3 bases: TGCGCCAGCAGCTTGGTGGGGGATCGGACTGAAGCTTTCTTT. J is TRBJ1-1 and V is TRBV5-1, with D perhaps TRBD1 (5 bases). CDR1 is SGHRS and CDR2 is YFSETQ in the germline V gene. V lost 0 bases, J lost 5 bases, and 11 bases lay in between. The CDR3 length is 14 residues. The full variable domain, rest sourced from reference TRBV5-1 and TRBJ1-1, is KAGVTQTPRYLIKTRGQQVTLSCSPISGHRSVSWYQQTPGQGLQFLFEYFSETQRNKGNFPGRFSGRQFSNSRSEMNVSTLELGDSALYLCASSLVGDRTEAFFGQGTRLTVV.